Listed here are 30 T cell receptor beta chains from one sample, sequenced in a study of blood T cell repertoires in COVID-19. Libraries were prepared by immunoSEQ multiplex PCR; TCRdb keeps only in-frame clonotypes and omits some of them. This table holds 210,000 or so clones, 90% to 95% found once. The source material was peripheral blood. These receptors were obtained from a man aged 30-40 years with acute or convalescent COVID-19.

This chain's CDR3 is CASSPFNQGPLLGVKEYF. Written as DNA, the CDR3 is TGTGCCAGCAGCCCCTTCAACCAGGGGCCGCTACTGGGGGTGAAAGAGTACTTC. V usage is TRBV28 and J usage is TRBJ2-7, with D possibly TRBD1 on 6 matching bases. The germline CDR1 and CDR2 sequences are MDHEN and SYDVKM. This CDR3 has 18 amino acids. V was shortened by 6 bases and J by 11 bases, with 35 bases between the two germline ends. Full variable domain (rest looked up from reference TRBV28 and TRBJ2-7): DVKVTQSSRYLVKRTGEKVFLECVQDMDHENMFWYRQDPGLGLRLIYFSYDVKMKEKGDIPEGYSVSREKKERFSLILESASTNQTSMYLCASSPFNQGPLLGVKEYFGPGTRLTVT.

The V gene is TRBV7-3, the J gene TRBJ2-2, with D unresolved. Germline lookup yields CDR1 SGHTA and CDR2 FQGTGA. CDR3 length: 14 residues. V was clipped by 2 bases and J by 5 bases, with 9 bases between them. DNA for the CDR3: TGTGCCAGCAGCTTACTTTTAGCAACCGGGGAGCTGTTTTTT. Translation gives CASSLLLATGELFF.

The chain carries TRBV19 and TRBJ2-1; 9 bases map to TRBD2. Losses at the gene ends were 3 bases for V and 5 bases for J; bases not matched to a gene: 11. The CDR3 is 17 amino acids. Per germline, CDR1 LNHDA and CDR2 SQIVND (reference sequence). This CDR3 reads CASSISLAGRTHNEQFF. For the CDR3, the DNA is TGTGCCAGTAGTATCAGCCTAGCGGGGCGTACTCACAATGAGCAGTTCTTC.

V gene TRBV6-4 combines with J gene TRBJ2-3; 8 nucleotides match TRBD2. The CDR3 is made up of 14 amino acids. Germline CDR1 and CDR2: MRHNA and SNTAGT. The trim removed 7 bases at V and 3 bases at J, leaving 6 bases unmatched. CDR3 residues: CASKRGPLTDTQYF. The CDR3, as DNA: TGTGCCAGCAAGCGGGGGCCCCTTACAGATACGCAGTATTTT.

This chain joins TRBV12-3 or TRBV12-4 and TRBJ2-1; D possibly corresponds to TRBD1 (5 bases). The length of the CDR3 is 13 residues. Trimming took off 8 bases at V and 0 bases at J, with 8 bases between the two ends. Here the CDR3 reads CASQGFSYNEQFF. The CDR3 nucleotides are TGTGCCAGCCAGGGTTTCTCCTACAATGAGCAGTTCTTC.

The CDR3 is CASSIGTGFEQYF. CDR3 DNA sequence: TGTGCCAGTAGTATAGGGACAGGGTTCGAGCAGTACTTC. The J gene is TRBJ2-7, the V gene TRBV19, with 8 bases that match TRBD1. Germline values: CDR1 LNHDA, CDR2 SQIVND (reference sequence). Germline trimming cut 1 base from V and 6 bases from J; bases unmatched to any gene: 2. The CDR3 sequence is 13 residues long.

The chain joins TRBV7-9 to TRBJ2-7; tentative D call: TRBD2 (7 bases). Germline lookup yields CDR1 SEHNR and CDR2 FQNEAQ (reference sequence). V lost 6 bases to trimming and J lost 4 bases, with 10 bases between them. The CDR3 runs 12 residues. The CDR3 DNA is TGTGCCAGCAGAGGGGGGGCTTACGAGCAGTACTTC. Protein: CASRGGAYEQYF.

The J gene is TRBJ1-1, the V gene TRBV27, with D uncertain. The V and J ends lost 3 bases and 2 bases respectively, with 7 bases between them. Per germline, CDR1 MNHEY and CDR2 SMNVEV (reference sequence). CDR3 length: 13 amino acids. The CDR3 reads CASSLGSNTEAFF. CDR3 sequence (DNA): TGTGCCAGCAGTTTGGGCAGCAACACTGAAGCTTTCTTT.

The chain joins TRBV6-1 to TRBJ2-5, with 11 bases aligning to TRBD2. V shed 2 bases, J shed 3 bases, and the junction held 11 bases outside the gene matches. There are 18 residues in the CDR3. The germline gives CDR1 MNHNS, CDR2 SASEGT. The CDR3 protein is CASSEFRRTSGRKETQYF. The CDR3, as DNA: TGTGCCAGCAGTGAATTTCGGAGGACTAGCGGGCGAAAAGAGACCCAGTACTTC.

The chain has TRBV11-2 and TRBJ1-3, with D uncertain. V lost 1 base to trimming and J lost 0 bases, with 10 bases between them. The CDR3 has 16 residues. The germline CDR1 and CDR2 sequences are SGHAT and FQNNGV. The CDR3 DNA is TGTGCCAGCAGCTTAGGCGCTTACTACTCTGGAAACACCATATATTTT. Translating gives CASSLGAYYSGNTIYF.

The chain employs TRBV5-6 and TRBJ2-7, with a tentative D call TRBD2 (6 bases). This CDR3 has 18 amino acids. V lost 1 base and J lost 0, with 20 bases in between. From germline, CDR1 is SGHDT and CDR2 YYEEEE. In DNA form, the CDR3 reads TGTGCCAGCAGCTTGACGATTTCGGGGTTGGGAGGCTCCTACGAGCAGTACTTC. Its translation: CASSLTISGLGGSYEQYF.

The CDR3 nucleotides are TGTGCCAGCAGCCGGACAGGAGGCACAGATACGCAGTATTTT. It yields the protein CASSRTGGTDTQYF. The genes are TRBV5-6 and TRBJ2-3, with 7 bases matching TRBD1. J was trimmed by 1 base and V by 4 bases; bases with no gene match: 3. This CDR3 is 14 amino acids long. Germline V gene lookup returns CDR1 SGHDT and CDR2 YYEEEE.

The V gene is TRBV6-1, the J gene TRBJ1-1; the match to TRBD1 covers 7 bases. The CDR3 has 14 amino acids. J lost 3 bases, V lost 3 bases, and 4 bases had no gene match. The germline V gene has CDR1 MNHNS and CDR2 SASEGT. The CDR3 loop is CASSEWQGDTEAFF. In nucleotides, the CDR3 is TGTGCCAGCAGTGAGTGGCAGGGGGACACTGAAGCTTTCTTT.

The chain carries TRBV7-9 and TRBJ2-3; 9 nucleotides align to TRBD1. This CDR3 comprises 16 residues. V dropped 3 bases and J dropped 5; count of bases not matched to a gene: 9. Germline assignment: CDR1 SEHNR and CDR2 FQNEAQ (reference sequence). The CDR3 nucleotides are TGTGCCAGCAGCTTGGGCATTGGACAGGGGAAAGATACGCAGTATTTT. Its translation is CASSLGIGQGKDTQYF.

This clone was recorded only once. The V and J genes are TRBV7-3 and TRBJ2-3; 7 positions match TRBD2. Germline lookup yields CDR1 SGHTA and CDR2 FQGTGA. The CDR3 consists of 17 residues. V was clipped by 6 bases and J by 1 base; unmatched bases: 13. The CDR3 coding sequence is TGTGCCAGCAGTTCCAACCCCGGGACTACTCGCACAGATACGCAGTATTTT. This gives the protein CASSSNPGTTRTDTQYF.

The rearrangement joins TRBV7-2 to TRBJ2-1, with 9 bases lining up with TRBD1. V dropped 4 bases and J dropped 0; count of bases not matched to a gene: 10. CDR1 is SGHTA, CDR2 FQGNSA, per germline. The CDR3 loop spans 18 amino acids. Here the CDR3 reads CASSSPGTGSVSYNEQFF. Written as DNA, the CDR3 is TGTGCCAGCAGCTCGCCCGGGACAGGGTCCGTCTCCTACAATGAGCAGTTCTTC.

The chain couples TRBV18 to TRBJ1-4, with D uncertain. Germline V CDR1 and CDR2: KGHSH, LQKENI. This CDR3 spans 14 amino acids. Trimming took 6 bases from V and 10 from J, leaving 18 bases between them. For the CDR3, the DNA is TGTGCCAGCTCTCAGACTGAGTCGGGAGGAAAACTGTTTTTT. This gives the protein CASSQTESGGKLFF.

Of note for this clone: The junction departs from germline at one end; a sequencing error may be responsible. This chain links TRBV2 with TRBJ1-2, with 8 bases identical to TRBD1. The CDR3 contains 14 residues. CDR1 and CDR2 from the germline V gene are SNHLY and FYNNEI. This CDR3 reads CASRYQAGGFEANF. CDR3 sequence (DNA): TGTGCCAGCAGGTACCAGGCAGGGGGCTTTGAGGCCAACTTC.

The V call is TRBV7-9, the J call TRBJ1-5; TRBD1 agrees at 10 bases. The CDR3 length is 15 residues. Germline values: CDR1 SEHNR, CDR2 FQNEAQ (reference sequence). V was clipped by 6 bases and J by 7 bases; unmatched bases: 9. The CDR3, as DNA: TGTGCCAGCAGTCCCGGGACAGGGGTTCAACAGCCCCAGCATTTT. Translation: CASSPGTGVQQPQHF.

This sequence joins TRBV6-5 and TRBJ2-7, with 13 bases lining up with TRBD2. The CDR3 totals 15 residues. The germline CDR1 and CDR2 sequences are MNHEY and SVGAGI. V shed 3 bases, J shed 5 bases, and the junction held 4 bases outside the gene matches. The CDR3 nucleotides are TGTGCCAGCAGTTATAGGACTAGCGGGAGCAACGAGCAGTACTTC. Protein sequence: CASSYRTSGSNEQYF.

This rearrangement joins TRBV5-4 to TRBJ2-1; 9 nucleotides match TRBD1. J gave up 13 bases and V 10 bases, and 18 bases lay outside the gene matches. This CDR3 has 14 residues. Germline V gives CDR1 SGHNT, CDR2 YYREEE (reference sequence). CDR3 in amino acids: CAVGRDRGNLGQFF. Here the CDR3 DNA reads TGTGCCGTGGGGCGTGACAGGGGGAACCTTGGACAGTTCTTC.

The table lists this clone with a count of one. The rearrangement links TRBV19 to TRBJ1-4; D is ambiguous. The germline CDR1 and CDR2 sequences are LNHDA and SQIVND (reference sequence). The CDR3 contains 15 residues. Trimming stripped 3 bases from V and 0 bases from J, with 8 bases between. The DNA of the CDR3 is TGTGCCAGTAGTATCCGACACGCAACTAATGAAAAACTGTTTTTT. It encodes CASSIRHATNEKLFF.

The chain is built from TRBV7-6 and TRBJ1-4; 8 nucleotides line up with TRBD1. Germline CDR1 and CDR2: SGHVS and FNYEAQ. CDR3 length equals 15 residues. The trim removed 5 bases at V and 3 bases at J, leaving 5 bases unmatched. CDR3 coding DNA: TGTGCCAGCAGCCCAGGACAGGGACCTAATGAAAAACTGTTTTTT. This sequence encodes CASSPGQGPNEKLFF.

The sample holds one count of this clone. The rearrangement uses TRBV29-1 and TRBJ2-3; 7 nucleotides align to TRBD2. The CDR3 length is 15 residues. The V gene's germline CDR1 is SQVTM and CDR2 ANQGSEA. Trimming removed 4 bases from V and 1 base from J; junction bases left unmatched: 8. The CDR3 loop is CSVGPLAGGTDTQYF. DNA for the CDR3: TGCAGCGTTGGCCCCTTGGCGGGGGGCACAGATACGCAGTATTTT.

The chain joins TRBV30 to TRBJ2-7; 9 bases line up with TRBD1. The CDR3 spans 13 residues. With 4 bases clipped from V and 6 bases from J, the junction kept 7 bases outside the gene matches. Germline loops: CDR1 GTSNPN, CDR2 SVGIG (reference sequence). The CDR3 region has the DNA TGTGCCTGGACCGGGACAGGGCCTCCCGAGCAGTACTTC. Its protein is CAWTGTGPPEQYF.

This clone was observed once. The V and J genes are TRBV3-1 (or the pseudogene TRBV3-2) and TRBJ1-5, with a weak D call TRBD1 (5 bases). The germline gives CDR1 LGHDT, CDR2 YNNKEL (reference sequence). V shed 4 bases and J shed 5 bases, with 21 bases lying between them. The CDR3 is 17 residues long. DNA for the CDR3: TGTGCCAGCAGCCGCCGGACAACCTTAGTCAGCCATCAGCCCCAGCATTTT. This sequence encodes CASSRRTTLVSHQPQHF.

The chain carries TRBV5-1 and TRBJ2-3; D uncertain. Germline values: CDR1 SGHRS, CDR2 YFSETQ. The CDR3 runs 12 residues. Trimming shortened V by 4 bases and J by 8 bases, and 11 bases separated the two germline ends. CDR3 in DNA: TGCGCCAGCAGCACGGTCCTCGCTACGCAGTATTTT. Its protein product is CASSTVLATQYF.

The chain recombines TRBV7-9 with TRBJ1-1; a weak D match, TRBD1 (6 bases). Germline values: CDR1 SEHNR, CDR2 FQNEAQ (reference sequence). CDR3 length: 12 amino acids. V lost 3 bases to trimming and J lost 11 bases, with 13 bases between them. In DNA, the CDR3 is TGTGCCAGCAGCTTTAGTGGGGACAACGCTTTCTTT. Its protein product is CASSFSGDNAFF. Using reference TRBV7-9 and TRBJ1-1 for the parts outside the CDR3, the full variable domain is DTGVSQNPRHKITKRGQNVTFRCDPISEHNRLYWYRQTLGQGPEFLTYFQNEAQLEKSRLLSDRFSAERPKGSFSTLEIQRTEQGDSAMYLCASSFSGDNAFFGQGTRLTVV.

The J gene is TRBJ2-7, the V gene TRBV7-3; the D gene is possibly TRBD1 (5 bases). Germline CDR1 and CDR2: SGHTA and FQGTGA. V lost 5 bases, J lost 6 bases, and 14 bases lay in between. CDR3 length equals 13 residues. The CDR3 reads CASSIGAKGEQYF. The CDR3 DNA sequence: TGTGCCAGCAGCATAGGGGCTAAAGGCGAGCAGTACTTC. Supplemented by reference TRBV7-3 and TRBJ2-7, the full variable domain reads GAGVSQTPSNKVTEKGKYVELRCDPISGHTALYWYRQSLGQGPEFLIYFQGTGAADDSGLPNDRFFAVRPEGSVSTLKIQRTERGDSAVYLCASSIGAKGEQYFGPGTRLTVT.

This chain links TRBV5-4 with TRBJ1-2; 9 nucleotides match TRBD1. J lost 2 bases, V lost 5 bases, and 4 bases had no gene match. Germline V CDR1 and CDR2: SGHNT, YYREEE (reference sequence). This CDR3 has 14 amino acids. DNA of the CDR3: TGTGCCAGCAGATCCGACAGGGGGAACTATGGCTACACCTTC. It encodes CASRSDRGNYGYTF.